The 25 T cell receptor beta chains presented below share a single source sample, sequenced in a study of blood T cell repertoires in COVID-19. The data were produced by immunoSEQ multiplex PCR, yet TCRdb's version contains in-frame clones alone and is incomplete. The sample yields roughly 200,000 clones, roughly 88% seen once. Sequencing input: peripheral blood. The receptor set was obtained from a human donor with active or convalescent COVID-19. The donor label of this sample is uncertain.

The chain carries TRBV19 and TRBJ1-2; D not certain. Trimming stripped 4 bases from V and 7 bases from J, with 19 bases between. This CDR3 spans 15 amino acids. Looked up from germline, CDR1 is LNHDA and CDR2 is SQIVND (reference sequence). CDR3 DNA: TGTGCCAGTAGTACCAAAGCCCGGGGAAGGGCTGGCTACACCTTC. It codes for CASSTKARGRAGYTF. The full variable domain, completed using reference TRBV19 and TRBJ1-2, is DGGITQSPKYLFRKEGQNVTLSCEQNLNHDAMYWYRQDPGQGLRLIYYSQIVNDFQKGDIAEGYSVSREKKESFPLTVTSAQKNPTAFYLCASSTKARGRAGYTFGSGTRLTVV.

This clone has just a few counts. V is TRBV15 and J is TRBJ1-6, with D maybe TRBD1 (5 bases). The CDR3 loop spans 15 amino acids. V lost 0 bases, J lost 7 bases, and 10 bases lay in between. Per germline, CDR1 LNHNV and CDR2 YYDKDF (reference sequence). CDR3 amino acids: CATSRDQGINSPLHF. CDR3 sequence (DNA): TGTGCCACCAGCAGAGATCAGGGAATCAATTCACCCCTCCACTTT.

The chain joins TRBV5-1 to TRBJ2-7; 12 bases match TRBD2. The V and J ends lost 5 bases and 1 base, in that order; junction bases with no gene match: 4. Germline V CDR1 and CDR2: SGHRS, YFSETQ. The CDR3 length is 15 residues. The CDR3 sequence: CASRPTSGRSYEQYF. DNA for the CDR3: TGCGCCAGCAGGCCTACTAGCGGGAGGTCCTACGAGCAGTACTTC.

The chain is built from TRBV3-1 (or the pseudogene TRBV3-2) and TRBJ2-1; maybe TRBD1 (5 bases). Germline V CDR1 and CDR2: LGHDT, YNNKEL (reference sequence). The CDR3 loop spans 15 amino acids. V was pared by 1 base and J by 3 bases, with 10 bases between. The CDR3 here is CASSQVQGIYNEQFF. CDR3 bases: TGTGCCAGCAGCCAAGTCCAGGGAATCTACAATGAGCAGTTCTTC.

This CDR3 reads CASSLRTGYNSPLHF. The CDR3 bases are TGTGCCAGCAGCCTACGGACAGGGTATAATTCACCCCTCCACTTT. This sequence joins TRBV7-2 and TRBJ1-6, with 8 positions matching TRBD1. J gave up 4 bases and V 5 bases, and 4 bases lay outside the gene matches. The CDR3 consists of 15 residues. Germline CDR1 SGHTA, CDR2 FQGNSA.

V gene TRBV29-1 combines with J gene TRBJ2-7; D is uncertain. Looked up from germline, CDR1 is SQVTM and CDR2 is ANQGSEA. Trimming removed 7 bases from V and 6 bases from J, with 10 bases in between. The CDR3 consists of 10 residues. CDR3 in amino acids: CSALTGEQYF. CDR3 bases: TGCAGCGCCCTGACGGGCGAGCAGTACTTC.

CDR3 residues: CASSEFTGTVDTIYF. The CDR3 DNA follows: TGTGCCAGCAGTGAATTCACCGGGACAGTGGACACCATATATTTT. The rearrangement links TRBV6-1 to TRBJ1-3, with TRBD1 matching over 7 bases. Germline V gives CDR1 MNHNS, CDR2 SASEGT. Trimming at V came to 2 bases and at J to 8 bases, leaving 9 bases not matched to a gene. The CDR3 sequence is 15 residues long.

This chain connects TRBV6-5 to TRBJ2-7; 7 nucleotides line up with TRBD1. CDR1 and CDR2 (germline): MNHEY, SVGAGI. The CDR3 extends over 13 amino acids. J lost 8 bases, V lost 6 bases, and 10 bases had no gene match. The DNA for the CDR3 is TGTGCCAGCAGGGTACAGGGGAGATCGAAGCAGTACTTC. The encoded protein is CASRVQGRSKQYF.

The rearrangement uses TRBV3-1 (or the pseudogene TRBV3-2) and TRBJ1-2, with 9 bases that match TRBD1. The CDR3 contains 13 residues. J gave up 5 bases and V 5 bases, and 3 bases lay outside the gene matches. Looked up from germline, CDR1 is LGHDT and CDR2 is YNNKEL (reference sequence). The CDR3 is CASSLQGAYGYTF. The CDR3 DNA reads TGTGCCAGCAGCTTACAGGGGGCATATGGCTACACCTTC.

The chain employs TRBV6-5 and TRBJ2-5; D unclear. With 2 bases removed from V and 5 bases from J, the gap between germline ends came to 3 bases. The CDR3 totals 11 residues. Germline CDR1 and CDR2: MNHEY and SVGAGI. The CDR3 bases are TGTGCCAGCAGTTACCTGGAGACCCAGTACTTC. It encodes CASSYLETQYF.

The V gene is TRBV4-1, the J gene TRBJ2-7; D is ambiguous. V lost 2 bases to trimming and J lost 2 bases, with 13 bases between them. The CDR3 loop spans 15 amino acids. Germline assignment: CDR1 MGHRA and CDR2 YSYEKL. In DNA, the CDR3 is TGCGCCAGCAGCCAATCAGGTTTCGGAACCTACGAGCAGTACTTC. Its protein product is CASSQSGFGTYEQYF.

The count of this clone is one. This chain uses TRBV14 with TRBJ2-7; 7 bases agree with TRBD1. The CDR3 runs to 16 residues. Germline V gene sequence: CDR1 SGHDN, CDR2 FVKESK. Germline trimming cut 1 base from V and 2 bases from J; bases unmatched to any gene: 8. The CDR3 is CASSQAGGGLTYEQYF. The CDR3 region has the DNA TGTGCCAGCAGCCAAGCAGGGGGTGGGCTTACCTACGAGCAGTACTTC.

The chain is built from TRBV9 and TRBJ1-1, with unresolved D. Germline values: CDR1 SGDLS, CDR2 YYNGEE. The CDR3 runs to 12 residues. Trimming cost V 0 bases and J 4 bases, with 4 bases left between them. CDR3 amino acids: CASSVGATEAFF. CDR3 bases: TGTGCCAGCAGCGTAGGGGCCACTGAAGCTTTCTTT.

The table lists this clone with a count of one. The sample carries other DNA sequences with the same CDR3. The V gene is TRBV7-9, the J gene TRBJ2-3; D not certain. Germline lookup yields CDR1 SEHNR and CDR2 FQNEAQ (reference sequence). Trimming removed 5 bases at V and 0 bases at J, with 12 bases between. CDR3 size: 15 residues. CDR3 amino acids: CASSPLGGSTDTQYF. CDR3 coding DNA: TGTGCCAGCAGCCCCCTAGGTGGTAGCACAGATACGCAGTATTTT.

The chain recombines TRBV6-1 with TRBJ1-5; 7 bases are shared with TRBD1. Germline-derived CDR1 and CDR2 are MNHNS and SASEGT. The CDR3 has 15 amino acids. The trim removed 2 bases at V and 5 bases at J, leaving 6 bases unmatched. This CDR3 reads CASSEMRQGDQPQHF. DNA of the CDR3: TGTGCCAGCAGTGAAATGAGACAGGGAGATCAGCCCCAGCATTTT.

The table lists this clone with a count of one. The J gene is TRBJ1-3, the V gene TRBV6-5; D ambiguous. V dropped 6 bases and J dropped 0 bases, with 12 bases sitting between them. The CDR3 has 15 residues. From germline, CDR1 is MNHEY and CDR2 SVGAGI. CDR3 sequence reads: CASSSAINSGNTIYF. CDR3 coding DNA: TGTGCCAGCAGCAGTGCCATCAACTCTGGAAACACCATATATTTT.

V usage is TRBV5-4 and J usage is TRBJ2-7; TRBD2 aligns across 14 bases. Unmatched junction bases numbered 5, after V lost 2 bases and J lost 7 bases. There are 15 residues in the CDR3. Germline V lookup: CDR1 SGHNT, CDR2 YYREEE (reference sequence). The CDR3 DNA follows: TGTGCCAGCAGCTTCACTCGGACTAGCGGGAGGGAGCAGTACTTC. It specifies CASSFTRTSGREQYF.

There are a few counts of this clone. The CDR3 loop is CAISRAGAVTEAFF. The CDR3 DNA follows: TGTGCCATCTCACGGGCAGGGGCGGTCACTGAAGCTTTCTTT. V usage is TRBV11-1 and J usage is TRBJ1-1; D may be TRBD1 (6 bases). The CDR3 length is 14 residues. Germline CDR1 and CDR2: SGHAT and FQDESV (reference sequence). V was shortened by 10 bases and J by 4 bases, with 19 bases between the two germline ends.

The chain joins TRBV19 to TRBJ2-1; TRBD2 aligns across 12 bases. V lost 3 bases to trimming and J lost 9 bases; unmatched junction nucleotides: 9. The CDR3 length is 16 residues. Germline V CDR1 and CDR2: LNHDA, SQIVND (reference sequence). The CDR3 is CASSIRRLAGGFEQFF. In DNA form, the CDR3 reads TGTGCCAGTAGTATCCGGCGGCTAGCGGGAGGGTTTGAGCAGTTCTTC.

J is TRBJ1-2 and V is TRBV6-5, with 7 bases aligning to TRBD1. This CDR3 comprises 14 residues. V lost 5 bases and J lost 7; bases outside the gene matches: 10. Per germline, CDR1 MNHEY and CDR2 SVGAGI. CDR3 bases: TGTGCCAGCAGTCCCCGGGACAGCACGGCTGGCTACACCTTC. Protein sequence: CASSPRDSTAGYTF.

In its sample, this clone was seen a few times. The genes are TRBV11-3 and TRBJ2-2; a weak D match, TRBD2 (6 bases). CDR1 SGHNT and CDR2 YENEEA come from the germline V gene. The V gene lost 5 bases and the J gene lost 5 bases, with 12 bases spanning the gap. The CDR3 sequence is 14 residues long. As DNA, the CDR3 is TGTGCCAGCAGCGACACAGGAGGGACCGGGGAGCTGTTTTTT. It yields the protein CASSDTGGTGELFF.

CDR3: CASSELGAASYNEQFF. In DNA form, the CDR3 reads TGTGCCAGCAGTGAACTGGGGGCTGCCTCCTACAATGAGCAGTTCTTC. The chain is built from TRBV6-1 and TRBJ2-1, with D possibly being TRBD1 (6 bases). The V end was cut by 2 bases, the J end by 0 bases, with 11 bases between. This CDR3 is 16 amino acids long. CDR1 is MNHNS and CDR2 is SASEGT in the germline V gene.

This clone was counted only a few times. The chain joins TRBV6-2 or TRBV6-3 to TRBJ2-7; 7 positions agree with TRBD2. V dropped 5 bases and J dropped 2; count of bases not matched to a gene: 9. The CDR3 is 15 residues long. Germline V CDR1 and CDR2: MNHEY, SVGEGT. CDR3 DNA: TGTGCCAGCAGTCCACGGGGGGACGGCCCCTACGAGCAGTACTTC. Translated: CASSPRGDGPYEQYF.

The CDR3 is CAWSGLVRNNEQFF. CDR3 nucleotide sequence: TGTGCCTGGAGTGGACTAGTTAGGAACAATGAGCAGTTCTTC. The chain couples TRBV30 to TRBJ2-1, with a possible D match to TRBD2 (6 bases). Germline assignment: CDR1 GTSNPN and CDR2 SVGIG (reference sequence). The CDR3 loop spans 14 amino acids. Trimming pared 1 base from V and 5 bases from J, leaving 12 bases between.

This clone was counted many times. The chain carries TRBV5-4 and TRBJ2-7; a possible D gene is TRBD1 (5 bases). In germline, CDR1 is SGHNT, CDR2 YYREEE (reference sequence). V lost 1 base, J lost 5 bases, and 10 bases lay in between. The CDR3 is made up of 13 amino acids. CDR3 nucleotide sequence: TGTGCCAGCAGCTTGACAGGCTACGACGAGCAGTACTTC. Translation gives CASSLTGYDEQYF.